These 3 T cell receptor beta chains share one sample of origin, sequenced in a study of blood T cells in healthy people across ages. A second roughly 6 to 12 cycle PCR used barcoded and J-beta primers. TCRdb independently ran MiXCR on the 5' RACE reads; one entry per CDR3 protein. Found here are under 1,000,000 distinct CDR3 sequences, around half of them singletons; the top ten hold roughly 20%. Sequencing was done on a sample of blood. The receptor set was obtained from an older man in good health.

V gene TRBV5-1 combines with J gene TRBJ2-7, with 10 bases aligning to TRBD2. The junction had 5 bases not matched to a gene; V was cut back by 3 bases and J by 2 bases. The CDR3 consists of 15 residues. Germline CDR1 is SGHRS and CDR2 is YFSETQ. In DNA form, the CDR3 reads TGCGCCAGCAGCTCCGGACTAGCGGCAACCTACGAGCAGTACTTC. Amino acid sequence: CASSSGLAATYEQYF.

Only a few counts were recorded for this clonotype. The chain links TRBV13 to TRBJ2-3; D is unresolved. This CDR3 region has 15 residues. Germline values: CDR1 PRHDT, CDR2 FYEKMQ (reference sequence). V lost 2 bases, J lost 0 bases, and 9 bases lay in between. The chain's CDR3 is CASSLRSVSTDTQYF. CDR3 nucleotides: TGTGCCAGCAGCTTAAGGAGCGTAAGCACAGATACGCAGTATTTT.

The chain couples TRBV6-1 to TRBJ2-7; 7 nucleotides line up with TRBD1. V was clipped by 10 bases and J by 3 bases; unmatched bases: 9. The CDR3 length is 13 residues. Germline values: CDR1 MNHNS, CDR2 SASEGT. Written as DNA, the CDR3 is TGTGCCACCGGAAGGGGACAGATCTACGAGCAGTACTTC. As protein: CATGRGQIYEQYF.